This T cell receptor (beta chain) was observed in a study of T cells in Graves' hyperthyroidism and ophthalmopathy. Study-wide findings and caveats: Blood held most thyroid clonotypes expanded above 0.001 frequency. A 13 V-J model separated ophthalmopathy from stable hyperthyroidism.

Trimming cost V 4 bases and J 5 bases; bases outside gene matches: 8. Germline assignment: CDR1 MNHEY and CDR2 SMNVEV (reference sequence). The CDR3 sequence is 15 residues long. Disease duration under 2 months; hyperthyroidism patients were aged 18 to 65. The PBMCs studied were ones that came from about 10 ml fresh peripheral blood. TCR beta CDR3 sequences were amplified from RNA transcripts. During a first-round RT-PCR of the TCR CDR3, the HTBI primer set was used. TCRdb independently ran MiXCR on the multiplex PCR reads; one entry per CDR3 protein. The data show roughly 420,000 distinct CDR3 sequences, about 15% seen once. Note on this clonotype: The target antigen is unknown.

The J gene is TRBJ2-1, the V gene TRBV27; 7 bases fit TRBD1. This clonotype was obtained from a woman under 30 with Graves' hyperthyroidism. The specimen was blood. The CDR3 reads CASSWSKTGNNEQFF. CDR3 bases: TGTGCCAGCAGTTGGTCAAAGACAGGGAACAATGAGCAGTTCTTC.